The sample holds many counts of the clone carrying this T cell receptor beta chain. As yet, its antigen is unknown. There were TCR beta CDR3 regions amplified from RNA transcripts. HTBI primers were used for first-round RT-PCR of the TCR CDR3. Each CDR3 protein is one row after TCRdb ran MiXCR on the multiplex PCR reads. The sample gives around 540,000 distinct CDR3 sequences, about half of which show up once; roughly 8.2% is in the top ten. The sample belongs to a study of T cells in Graves' hyperthyroidism and ophthalmopathy. General observations from the study: Appearing also in blood were most of the thyroid clonotypes expanded above 0.001.

This CDR3 comprises 14 residues. Germline V lookup: CDR1 MGHRA, CDR2 YSYEKL. V gave up 6 bases and J gave up 5 bases, with 17 bases separating them. This TCR derives from a woman in her late teens or twenties with Graves' hyperthyroidism. The chain is built from TRBV4-1 and TRBJ2-7; perhaps TRBD1 as D (5 bases). The sequencing sample was made of peripheral blood or thyroid tissue (not recorded which). The DNA for the CDR3 is TGCGCCAGCAGTCGAAAGGGGCAGGATCACGAGCAGTACTTC. This translates into CASSRKGQDHEQYF.